These T cell receptor beta chains were read from a single sample in a study of T cells in localized non-small cell lung cancer. Here immunoSEQ multiplex PCR was the method, and the copy in TCRdb shows in-frame clones only, minus some. The sample lists 25,000 to 35,000 clones, around 89% occurring once. Sample: peripheral blood, taken before any cancer treatment. The origin of the receptors is an older female donor with stage III squamous cell lung carcinoma. Each CDR3 is given with its conserved first and last residue. D genes are given only for firm matches. Only part of the rows carry a size: once, few, many, or a class if the clone is expanded.

clone size: .
V gene: TRBV7-3
D gene: TRBD2
J gene: TRBJ2-2
CDR3 DNA: TGTGCCAGCAGCTTATCAGGCGGGAGCGCCGGGGAGCTGTTTTTT
CDR3 protein: CASSLSGGSAGELFF

clone size: .
V gene: TRBV7-2
D gene: TRBD1
J gene: TRBJ2-7
CDR3 DNA: TGTGCCAGCAGCTACCGGGACAGGGGGCGCGAGCAGTACTTC
CDR3 protein: CASSYRDRGREQYF

clone size: once
V gene: TRBV7-7
D gene: .
J gene: TRBJ2-2
CDR3 DNA: TGTGCCAGCAGCCTCAGGGTGACCGGGGAGCTGTTTTTT
CDR3 protein: CASSLRVTGELFF

clone size: .
V gene: TRBV7-9
D gene: .
J gene: TRBJ1-1
CDR3 DNA: TGTGCCAGCAGCTTAGCGCTGGGGAACACTGAAGCTTTCTTT
CDR3 protein: CASSLALGNTEAFF

clone size: .
V gene: TRBV28
D gene: .
J gene: TRBJ1-5
CDR3 DNA: TGTGCCAGCAGTCTTCCGCAGGGTGTCCAGCCCCAGCATTTT
CDR3 protein: CASSLPQGVQPQHF

clone size: .
V gene: TRBV7-8
D gene: .
J gene: TRBJ2-3
CDR3 DNA: TGTGCCAGCAGCTTCCTAGGGGGAGATACGCAGTATTTT
CDR3 protein: CASSFLGGDTQYF

clone size: .
V gene: TRBV19
D gene: .
J gene: TRBJ1-1
CDR3 DNA: TGTGCCAGTAAAAAGGGTCAGCCCGGGGACACTGAAGCTTTCTTT
CDR3 protein: CASKKGQPGDTEAFF

clone size: .
V gene: TRBV11-2
D gene: .
J gene: TRBJ1-2
CDR3 DNA: TGTGCCAGCAGCCTAGCGGGACACAACTATGGCTACACCTTC
CDR3 protein: CASSLAGHNYGYTF

clone size: .
V gene: TRBV7-2
D gene: TRBD1
J gene: TRBJ1-1
CDR3 DNA: TGTGCCAGCAGCTTAGCCACAGGGGTGAACACTGAAGCTTTCTTT
CDR3 protein: CASSLATGVNTEAFF

clone size: .
V gene: TRBV11-3
D gene: TRBD1
J gene: TRBJ2-1
CDR3 DNA: TGTGCCAGCAGCTTAGAGGGACAGTCCACTTACAATGAGCAGTTCTTC
CDR3 protein: CASSLEGQSTYNEQFF

clone size: .
V gene: TRBV11-2
D gene: .
J gene: TRBJ1-4
CDR3 DNA: TGTGCCAGCAGCGGTCATCACTCTAATGAAAAACTGTTTTTT
CDR3 protein: CASSGHHSNEKLFF

clone size: .
V gene: TRBV4-3
D gene: .
J gene: TRBJ1-5
CDR3 DNA: TGCGCCAGCAGCCAAGGGCGTAGGGATCAGCCCCAGCATTTT
CDR3 protein: CASSQGRRDQPQHF

clone size: .
V gene: TRBV7-8
D gene: TRBD1
J gene: TRBJ2-7
CDR3 DNA: TGTGCCAGCAGCTTTCAAGGGGGCGCGGGCTACGAGCAGTACTTC
CDR3 protein: CASSFQGGAGYEQYF

clone size: .
V gene: TRBV7-9
D gene: .
J gene: TRBJ2-7
CDR3 DNA: TGTGCCAGCAGCATATACAGGGGAGGGGTCGTCGAGCAGTACTTC
CDR3 protein: CASSIYRGGVVEQYF

clone size: .
V gene: TRBV5-1
D gene: .
J gene: TRBJ2-7
CDR3 DNA: TGCGCCAGCAGCTTGGAAGTGGGGTTCTACGAGCAGTACTTC
CDR3 protein: CASSLEVGFYEQYF

clone size: .
V gene: TRBV19
D gene: TRBD2
J gene: TRBJ2-2
CDR3 DNA: TGTGCCAGTACCAATAGCGGGCGCGGCACCGGGGAGCTGTTTTTT
CDR3 protein: CASTNSGRGTGELFF

clone size: few
V gene: TRBV4-2
D gene: .
J gene: TRBJ2-2
CDR3 DNA: TGTGCCAGCAGCCAACGGGCTGGGCGGACCGGGGAGCTGTTTTTT
CDR3 protein: CASSQRAGRTGELFF

clone size: .
V gene: TRBV7-8
D gene: .
J gene: TRBJ1-2
CDR3 DNA: TGTGCCAGCAGCTTAGCTGGACTGTCTAACTATGGCTACACCTTC
CDR3 protein: CASSLAGLSNYGYTF